A selection of T cell receptor beta chains follows, all from one sample in a study of blood T cell repertoires in COVID-19. Here immunoSEQ multiplex PCR was the method, and the copy in TCRdb shows in-frame clones only, minus some. The data hold 100,000 to 150,000 clones, with approximately 87% observed a single time. Sample: peripheral blood. These receptors were obtained from a man in his 70s who had recovered from COVID-19. The CDR3 runs from the conserved cysteine through the conserved F or W. D genes are given only for firm matches. The listing skips clone size in some rows; elsewhere it reads once, few, many or a size class.

length | J | V | D | size | CDR3 | DNA
15 | TRBJ2-7 | TRBV19 | TRBD2 | - | CASTGLAGPPYEQYF | TGTGCCAGTACCGGACTAGCGGGGCCCCCGTACGAGCAGTACTTC
14 | TRBJ1-3 | TRBV5-1 | - | - | CASSSQTGGNTIYF | TGCGCCAGCAGCTCCCAGACCGGGGGAAACACCATATATTTT
15 | TRBJ1-5 | TRBV18 | TRBD1 | - | CASSGDREGGQPQHF | TGTGCCAGCTCCGGGGACAGGGAAGGGGGTCAGCCCCAGCATTTT
14 | TRBJ1-1 | TRBV5-1 | TRBD1 | - | CASSPRGQGIAAFF | TGCGCCAGCAGCCCGAGGGGACAGGGAATCGCGGCTTTCTTT
14 | TRBJ1-3 | TRBV4-1 | - | - | CASSQESVGNTIYF | TGCGCCAGCAGCCAAGAATCAGTAGGAAACACCATATATTTT
14 | TRBJ1-6 | TRBV20-1 | - | - | CSASLGFGSSPLHF | TGCAGTGCTAGTCTCGGGTTTGGTAGTTCACCCCTCCACTTT
15 | TRBJ1-2 | TRBV3-1/TRBV3-2 | TRBD1 | - | CASSQATGQGRGYTF | TGTGCCAGCAGCCAAGCCACTGGACAGGGAAGGGGCTACACCTTC
15 | TRBJ1-5 | TRBV9 | - | - | CASSVGGVGNQPQHF | TGTGCCAGCAGCGTAGGGGGGGTAGGCAATCAGCCCCAGCATTTT
15 | TRBJ2-1 | TRBV4-3 | - | - | CASSQDRRGYNEQFF | TGCGCCAGCAGCCAAGATAGGCGGGGCTACAATGAGCAGTTCTTC
14 | TRBJ2-4 | TRBV19 | TRBD1 | - | CASSRGQGSTIQYF | TGTGCCAGTAGTAGAGGACAGGGTTCGACCATTCAGTACTTC
13 | TRBJ1-1 | TRBV29-1 | - | few | CSGGQSPNTEAFF | TGCAGCGGTGGACAGTCGCCGAACACTGAAGCTTTCTTT
17 | TRBJ2-3 | TRBV9 | TRBD2 | few | CASSVAGTSGSADTQYF | TGTGCCAGCAGCGTAGCCGGGACTAGCGGGAGCGCCGATACGCAGTATTTT
15 | TRBJ1-2 | TRBV28 | TRBD1 | - | CASRPRDRDTYGYTF | TGTGCCAGCAGGCCCCGCGACAGGGATACGTATGGCTACACCTTC
15 | TRBJ1-6 | TRBV7-3 | TRBD1 | - | CASSLQGGYNSPLHF | TGTGCCAGCAGCTTACAGGGGGGCTATAATTCACCCCTCCACTTT
13 | TRBJ1-2 | TRBV12-3/TRBV12-4 | - | - | CASSLRGNYGYTF | TGTGCCAGCAGTTTAAGGGGAAACTATGGCTACACCTTC
13 | TRBJ2-7 | TRBV28 | TRBD2 | - | CASSSGATYEQYF | TGTGCCAGCAGCAGCGGGGCCACCTACGAGCAGTACTTC
10 | TRBJ1-1 | TRBV28 | - | - | CAIRGTEAFF | TGTGCCATACGGGGCACTGAAGCTTTCTTT
13 | TRBJ1-1 | TRBV29-1 | - | - | CSVVTGLNTEAFF | TGCAGCGTGGTAACAGGGCTGAACACTGAAGCTTTCTTT
17 | TRBJ1-4 | TRBV6-1 | - | once | CASSELVWLSTNEKLFF | TGTGCCAGCAGTGAATTGGTGTGGCTGTCAACTAATGAAAAACTGTTTTTT
15 | TRBJ2-5 | TRBV7-6 | TRBD1 | once | CASRPGTGGTETQYF | TGTGCCAGCAGACCCGGGACAGGGGGCACAGAGACCCAGTACTTC
13 | TRBJ1-2 | TRBV29-1 | - | - | CSVEGPGIYGYTF | TGCAGCGTTGAAGGGCCCGGGATCTATGGCTACACCTTC
14 | TRBJ2-1 | TRBV11-2 | - | - | CASSARVSYNEQFF | TGTGCCAGCAGCGCCAGGGTGTCCTACAATGAGCAGTTCTTC
13 | TRBJ2-3 | TRBV7-3 | - | - | CASSLGATDTQYF | TGTGCCAGCAGCTTGGGAGCAACAGATACGCAGTATTTT